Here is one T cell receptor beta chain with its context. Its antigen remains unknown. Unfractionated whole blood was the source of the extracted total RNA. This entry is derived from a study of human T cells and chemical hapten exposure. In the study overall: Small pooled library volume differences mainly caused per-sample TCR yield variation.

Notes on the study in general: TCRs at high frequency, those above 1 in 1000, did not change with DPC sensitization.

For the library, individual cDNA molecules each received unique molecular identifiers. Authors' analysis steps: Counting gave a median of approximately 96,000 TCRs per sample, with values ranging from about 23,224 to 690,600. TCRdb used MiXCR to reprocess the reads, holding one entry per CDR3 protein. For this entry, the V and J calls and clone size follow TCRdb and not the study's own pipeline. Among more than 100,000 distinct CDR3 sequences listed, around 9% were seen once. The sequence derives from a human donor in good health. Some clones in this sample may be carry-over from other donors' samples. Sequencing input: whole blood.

The CDR3 DNA is TGCGCCAGCCTTCCGGGGCAGAACACCGGGGAGCTGTTTTTT. Translation gives CASLPGQNTGELFF. This sequence joins TRBV5-1 and TRBJ2-2; tentatively, D is TRBD1 or TRBD2 (5 bases each). In germline, CDR1 is SGHRS, CDR2 YFSETQ. This CDR3 contains 14 residues. V gave up 7 bases and J gave up 1 base, with 11 bases separating them.